The clone carrying this TCR beta chain was seen repeatedly, ten times or more. Antigen unknown. The library was designed around alpha chains, so this beta chain is a stray read whose abundance carries little weight. The data originate from a study of spatial heterogeneity in lung cancer. Study-level points and caveats: Tumoral mutation counts were tracked by counts of expanded intratumoral alpha and beta TCRs. Among tumor T cells, estimated coverage was roughly 7.4% for alpha chains and 13% for beta chains.

TCRdb independently ran MiXCR on the 5' RACE reads; one entry per CDR3 protein. In the table there are fewer than 7,000 distinct CDR3 sequences, 14% of which are singletons. The time point denotes: sample taken at primary tumor resection. V shed 2 bases and J shed 2 bases, with 10 bases lying between them. The CDR3 covers 15 residues. The clonotype comes from a male donor with early-stage non-small cell lung cancer. V usage is TRBV12-3 or TRBV12-4 and J usage is TRBJ1-3, with unresolved D. Sequencing used lung tumor tissue, obtained at surgery. The CDR3 bases are TGTGCCAGCAGTTTATATCCAAGGACTGGAAACACCATATATTTT. Protein sequence: CASSLYPRTGNTIYF.